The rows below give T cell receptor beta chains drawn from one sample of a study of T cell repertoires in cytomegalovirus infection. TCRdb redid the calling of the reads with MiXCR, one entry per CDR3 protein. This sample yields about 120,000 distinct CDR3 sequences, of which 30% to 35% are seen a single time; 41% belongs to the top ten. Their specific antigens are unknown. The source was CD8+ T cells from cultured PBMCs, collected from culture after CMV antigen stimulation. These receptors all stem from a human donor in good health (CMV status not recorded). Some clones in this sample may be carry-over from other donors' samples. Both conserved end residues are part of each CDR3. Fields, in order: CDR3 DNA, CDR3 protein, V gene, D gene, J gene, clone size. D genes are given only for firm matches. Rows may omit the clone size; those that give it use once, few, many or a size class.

CDR3 DNA: TGTGCCATCAGTGAGACTGGACAGCTGGGGTCACCCCTCCACTTT
CDR3 protein: CAISETGQLGSPLHF
V gene: TRBV10-3
D gene: .
J gene: TRBJ1-6
clone size: few

CDR3 DNA: TGTGCCAGCAGCCCCCTCTACAGGGAAAGATGTACGCAGTATTTT
CDR3 protein: CASSPLYRERCTQYF
V gene: TRBV5-7
D gene: .
J gene: TRBJ2-3
clone size: .

CDR3 DNA: TGTGCCAGCAGTTTTGTTATTGGCCAGACAGAGCTGTTTTTT
CDR3 protein: CASSFVIGQTELFF
V gene: TRBV28
D gene: .
J gene: TRBJ2-2
clone size: .

CDR3 DNA: TGCAGCCTGATCGATGGGAGCTCCTACAATGAGCAGTTCTTC
CDR3 protein: CSLIDGSSYNEQFF
V gene: TRBV29-1
D gene: .
J gene: TRBJ2-1
clone size: .

CDR3 DNA: TGTGCCAGCAGTGAAGGCGGGGACAGTTTTACCTACGAGCAGTACTTC
CDR3 protein: CASSEGGDSFTYEQYF
V gene: TRBV2
D gene: .
J gene: TRBJ2-7
clone size: .

CDR3 DNA: TGTGCCAGCAGCTTAGCGTTAGGACAGAAGACTGAAGCTTTCTTT
CDR3 protein: CASSLALGQKTEAFF
V gene: TRBV7-9
D gene: .
J gene: TRBJ1-1
clone size: few

CDR3 DNA: TGTGCCAGCAGTCCCTCGGGGGGACCTGGCTACGAGCAGTACTTC
CDR3 protein: CASSPSGGPGYEQYF
V gene: TRBV27
D gene: TRBD2
J gene: TRBJ2-7
clone size: few

CDR3 DNA: TGTGCCAGCAGCGGTTACGGGGGAAACTCCTACAATGAGCAGTTCTTC
CDR3 protein: CASSGYGGNSYNEQFF
V gene: TRBV9
D gene: .
J gene: TRBJ2-1
clone size: .

CDR3 DNA: TGTGCCAGCAGTTTCGGATGGGAGCTGTTTTTT
CDR3 protein: CASSFGWELFF
V gene: TRBV12-3/TRBV12-4
D gene: .
J gene: TRBJ2-2
clone size: few

CDR3 DNA: TGTGCCAGCCAGGGGCCCGGGACAGGGGGCGACTATGGCTACACCTTC
CDR3 protein: CASQGPGTGGDYGYTF
V gene: TRBV25-1
D gene: TRBD1
J gene: TRBJ1-2
clone size: many

CDR3 DNA: TGTGCCAGCAGTACTTCATCCAATGAGCAGTTCTTC
CDR3 protein: CASSTSSNEQFF
V gene: TRBV6-2/TRBV6-3
D gene: .
J gene: TRBJ2-1
clone size: .

CDR3 DNA: TGTGCCAGCCGTAGCCCCCAGGGGATCGTGTACTTC
CDR3 protein: CASRSPQGIVYF
V gene: TRBV27
D gene: .
J gene: TRBJ2-7
clone size: .